The sample holds many counts of the clone carrying this TCR beta chain. Its antigen is as yet unknown. Authors of the study amplified TCR beta CDR3 regions from RNA transcripts. Initially, a first-round RT-PCR of the TCR CDR3 employed the HTBI primer set. TCRdb called the multiplex PCR reads again in MiXCR, with one record for every CDR3 protein. The table has approximately 640,000 distinct CDR3 sequences, 45% seen once. The data stem from a study of T cells in Graves' hyperthyroidism and ophthalmopathy. General observations from the study: Most thyroid clonotypes expanded above 0.001 were also detected in blood. A 13 V-J model separated ophthalmopathy from stable hyperthyroidism.

CDR1 is SQVTM and CDR2 is ANQGSEA in the germline V gene. The CDR3 extends over 13 amino acids. Trimming cost V 3 bases and J 4 bases, with 12 bases left between them. Investigators excluded patients with uncontrolled infection, other autoimmune disease, pregnancy or lactation. V is TRBV29-1 and J is TRBJ1-1; D is perhaps TRBD1 (5 bases). The sample was peripheral blood or thyroid tissue (not recorded which). The sequence was collected from an adult man with Graves' disease, either hyperthyroidism or ophthalmopathy (not recorded which). The CDR3 reads CSVDSQGLTEAFF. CDR3 DNA: TGCAGCGTTGATTCCCAGGGCCTCACTGAAGCTTTCTTT.